These 30 T cell receptor beta chains came from one sample sequenced in a study of cytomegalovirus exposure and HLA in healthy donors (dated by TCRdb to about 2017). Library prep was done by the immunoSEQ multiplex PCR assay. For the multiplex PCR, a mixture combining 60 forward primers for TCR Vbeta segments and 13 reverse primers for TCR Jbeta segments was used. What TCRdb holds here is the immuneACCESS table cut down to in-frame rearrangements. Part of the clones is not present; checked against another copy, under half of the missing clones reflect an unresolved V gene, and the others are unexplained. The sample table records some 190,000 clones; about 77% of these occur just once. About 5% of the sample goes to the ten largest clones. Sequenced: PBMCs. These receptors originate from a man in his thirties or forties in good health and CMV-seropositive.

This chain joins TRBV2 and TRBJ1-6; 9 nucleotides align to TRBD1. The CDR3 is 14 amino acids. Unmatched junction bases numbered 6, after V lost 8 bases and J lost 7 bases. CDR1 and CDR2 from the germline V gene are SNHLY and FYNNEI. The CDR3 bases are TGTGCCAGCCACCGGGACAGGGTCAATTCACCCCTCCACTTT. Its protein product is CASHRDRVNSPLHF. Supplemented by reference TRBV2 and TRBJ1-6, the full variable domain reads EPEVTQTPSHQVTQMGQEVILRCVPISNHLYFYWYRQILGQKVEFLVSFYNNEISEKSEIFDDQFSVERPDGSNFTLKIRSTKLEDSAMYFCASHRDRVNSPLHFGNGTRLTVT.

This sequence joins TRBV10-3 and TRBJ2-1; the D gene is possibly TRBD2 (5 bases). The CDR3 sequence is 16 residues long. Germline V gene data show CDR1 as ENHRY and CDR2 as SYGVKD. V lost 6 bases and J lost 8, with 23 bases in between. CDR3 in amino acids: CAISGSHLRSGDEQFF. In nucleotides, the CDR3 is TGTGCCATCAGCGGAAGCCATTTGCGGAGCGGTGATGAGCAGTTCTTC.

This clone occurred a few times. The V and J genes are TRBV30 and TRBJ1-5; the match to TRBD1 covers 9 bases. The length of the CDR3 is 16 residues. CDR1 and CDR2 (germline): GTSNPN, SVGIG (reference sequence). V shed 4 bases, J shed 3 bases, and the junction held 10 bases outside the gene matches. CDR3 region: CAWTGGGTGFNQPQHF. In DNA form, the CDR3 reads TGTGCCTGGACTGGCGGGGGGACAGGGTTCAATCAGCCCCAGCATTTT.

V is TRBV9 and J is TRBJ2-2; 8 bases match TRBD2. CDR3 size: 18 residues. V gave up 0 bases and J gave up 1 base; unmatched junction bases: 8. From germline, CDR1 is SGDLS and CDR2 YYNGEE. CDR3 bases: TGTGCCAGCAGCGTAGCTCGTAGCGGGACACGGAACACCGGGGAGCTGTTTTTT. Its protein is CASSVARSGTRNTGELFF.

About this clone: Its ends do not fully match the called genes, so a read error is possible. The genes are TRBV11-2 and TRBJ2-7; D unresolved. Germline lookup yields CDR1 SGHAT and CDR2 FQNNGV. The CDR3 spans 13 residues. For the CDR3, the DNA is TGTGCCAGCAGCTTAGTGGAATTTGTCGAGCGGTACTTC. This translates into CASSLVEFVERYF.

This chain uses TRBV4-3 with TRBJ1-2; D not resolved. V dropped 0 bases and J dropped 6 bases, with 8 bases sitting between them. Germline CDR1 and CDR2: LGHNA and YSLEER. CDR3 length: 13 residues. Here the CDR3 DNA reads TGCGCCAGCAGCCAAGATGTGGCGGATGGCTACACCTTC. This translates into CASSQDVADGYTF.

The chain carries TRBV25-1 and TRBJ1-1; 7 bases line up with TRBD1. This CDR3 is built from 14 residues. J lost 6 bases, V lost 7 bases, and 11 bases had no gene match. Germline CDR1 reads MGHDK; CDR2 reads SYGVNS. The CDR3 region is CASKGGAERPEAFF. Written as DNA, the CDR3 is TGTGCCAGCAAAGGGGGCGCGGAAAGGCCTGAAGCTTTCTTT.

The chain couples TRBV2 to TRBJ1-2, with D uncertain. Trimming left V 7 bases short and J 4 bases short, with 10 bases between. The CDR3 extends over 12 amino acids. From germline, CDR1 is SNHLY and CDR2 FYNNEI. This chain's CDR3 is CASTLLSYGYTF. The DNA of the CDR3 is TGTGCCAGCACCCTTCTCAGCTATGGCTACACCTTC.

Worth noting for this clone: Compared with germline, one end of the junction differs, possibly owing to a read error. The CDR3 loop reads CSSSLATGSTDTQYF. The CDR3 DNA sequence: TGTTCCAGCAGCTTAGCAACAGGGAGCACAGATACGCAGTATTTT. The chain combines TRBV7-9 with TRBJ2-3, with D possibly matching TRBD1 (6 bases). The CDR3 has 15 residues. Per germline, CDR1 SEHNR and CDR2 FQNEAQ (reference sequence).

The V call is TRBV5-1, the J call TRBJ2-3; TRBD2 aligns across 9 bases. The V segment lost 1 base and the J segment 2 bases; nucleotides outside the gene matches: 5. Per germline, CDR1 SGHRS and CDR2 YFSETQ. The CDR3 has 16 amino acids. The CDR3 DNA reads as TGCGCCAGCAGCTTGTTAGCGGGAGACGACACAGATACGCAGTATTTT. This sequence encodes CASSLLAGDDTDTQYF.

J is TRBJ1-1 and V is TRBV5-1; D perhaps matches TRBD1 (5 bases). V lost 4 bases to trimming and J lost 0 bases, with 13 bases between them. Germline CDR1 reads SGHRS; CDR2 reads YFSETQ. The CDR3 contains 15 residues. The CDR3 DNA reads as TGCGCCAGCAGCCCAGGTAGGGGATTGAACACTGAAGCTTTCTTT. It codes for CASSPGRGLNTEAFF.

This clone was recorded only once. The chain uses TRBV4-1 and TRBJ1-2; perhaps TRBD1 as D (6 bases). Germline-derived CDR1 and CDR2 are MGHRA and YSYEKL. This CDR3 comprises 15 residues. The V end lost 6 bases, the J end lost 6 bases, and 20 bases lay between the germline ends. The CDR3 region has the DNA TGCGCCAGCAGGACGGCCCGGCGGGGGGCAGATGGCTACACCTTC. Protein sequence: CASRTARRGADGYTF.

The gene calls are TRBV7-2 and TRBJ2-7; 10 bases match TRBD1. V lost 5 bases to trimming and J lost 3 bases; unmatched junction nucleotides: 4. The germline gives CDR1 SGHTA, CDR2 FQGNSA. This CDR3 contains 14 residues. The CDR3 DNA follows: TGTGCCAGCAGCCAGACAGGGGGCAACTACGAGCAGTACTTC. Amino acid sequence: CASSQTGGNYEQYF. Variable domain in full (rest from reference TRBV7-2 and TRBJ2-7): GAGVSQSPSNKVTEKGKDVELRCDPISGHTALYWYRQSLGQGLEFLIYFQGNSAPDKSGLPSDRFSAERTGGSVSTLTIQRTQQEDSAVYLCASSQTGGNYEQYFGPGTRLTVT.

This clone was seen once. The chain has TRBV6-1 and TRBJ2-5; tentatively, D is TRBD2 (6 bases). Trimming cost V 6 bases and J 5 bases, with 13 bases left between them. The CDR3 length is 13 residues. The germline V gene has CDR1 MNHNS and CDR2 SASEGT. The CDR3 reads CASRRGVGETQYF. The DNA of the CDR3 is TGTGCCAGCAGGCGGGGAGTAGGGGAGACCCAGTACTTC.

The rearrangement links TRBV19 to TRBJ2-7; no definite D call. The germline V gene has CDR1 LNHDA and CDR2 SQIVND (reference sequence). This CDR3 has 13 residues. Trimming stripped 6 bases from V and 1 base from J, with 10 bases between. Written as DNA, the CDR3 is TGTGCCAGTAGCCCCTTCTTGTCCTACGAGCAGTACTTC. Translated, it gives CASSPFLSYEQYF.

This chain links TRBV27 with TRBJ1-2; perhaps TRBD1 as D (6 bases). Trimming stripped 5 bases from V and 8 bases from J, with 15 bases between. Germline CDR1 and CDR2: MNHEY and SMNVEV (reference sequence). This CDR3 has 13 amino acids. CDR3 nucleotides: TGTGCCAGCAGTCTTCACAGGGAGGGAGGCTACACCTTC. Translated: CASSLHREGGYTF.

The rearrangement uses TRBV18 and TRBJ2-5; no clear D gene. CDR1 is KGHSH and CDR2 is LQKENI in the germline V gene. CDR3 length: 13 residues. V lost 2 bases and J lost 2, with 6 bases in between. The CDR3 region has the DNA TGTGCCAGCTCACCAAACAGTCAAGAGACCCAGTACTTC. Encoded protein: CASSPNSQETQYF.

This clone was counted once. The chain recombines TRBV7-2 with TRBJ1-4; D unresolved. The CDR3 has 16 amino acids. Germline CDR1 SGHTA, CDR2 FQGNSA. Trimming shortened V by 5 bases and J by 3 bases, and 16 bases separated the two germline ends. CDR3 loop: CASSRPPGNANEKLFF. DNA of the CDR3: TGTGCCAGCAGCCGCCCCCCGGGAAACGCTAATGAAAAACTGTTTTTT.

V is TRBV19 and J is TRBJ1-5, with TRBD1 matching 8 bases. With V trimmed by 9 bases and J by 0 bases, 10 bases remained unmatched. Germline V lookup: CDR1 LNHDA, CDR2 SQIVND (reference sequence). The CDR3 spans 16 residues. In DNA form, the CDR3 reads TGTGCCAGCCGTTGGACAGGGCGTTATAGCAATCAGCCCCAGCATTTT. Protein product: CASRWTGRYSNQPQHF.

The rearrangement joins TRBV2 to TRBJ2-5, with D possibly matching TRBD2 (7 bases). Trimming left V 7 bases short and J 4 bases short, with 16 bases between. This CDR3 comprises 14 residues. The V gene's germline CDR1 is SNHLY and CDR2 FYNNEI. This chain's CDR3 is CASTQGGGPETQYF. The DNA for the CDR3 is TGTGCCAGCACCCAGGGAGGGGGTCCAGAGACCCAGTACTTC.

This clone was recorded only once. The gene calls are TRBV7-2 and TRBJ2-3; 13 nucleotides align to TRBD2. With 5 bases clipped from V and 3 bases from J, the junction kept 11 bases outside the gene matches. In germline, CDR1 is SGHTA, CDR2 FQGNSA. CDR3 length: 18 residues. The CDR3 is CASSLGLAGPVGTDTQYF. The CDR3, as DNA: TGTGCCAGCAGCCTGGGACTAGCGGGGCCCGTGGGGACAGATACGCAGTATTTT.

A single count supports this clone. The rearrangement uses TRBV6-5 and TRBJ1-1; D call uncertain. The CDR3 is 15 amino acids. V lost 0 bases and J lost 5, with 13 bases in between. Germline values: CDR1 MNHEY, CDR2 SVGAGI. Here the CDR3 reads CASSYSRAPGTEAFF. DNA for the CDR3: TGTGCCAGCAGTTACTCAAGGGCGCCGGGGACTGAAGCTTTCTTT.

The J gene is TRBJ2-2, the V gene TRBV2; TRBD1 aligns across 9 bases. V dropped 8 bases and J dropped 7; count of bases not matched to a gene: 11. CDR3 length: 15 amino acids. Germline V gives CDR1 SNHLY, CDR2 FYNNEI. CDR3: CASLIDRGDIGELFF. Here the CDR3 DNA reads TGTGCCAGCCTGATCGACAGGGGGGATATCGGGGAGCTGTTTTTT.

The V call is TRBV29-1, the J call TRBJ1-1; TRBD1 agrees at 8 bases. The germline V gene encodes CDR1 SQVTM and CDR2 ANQGSEA. The CDR3 has 13 residues. Unmatched junction bases numbered 10, after V lost 6 bases and J lost 7 bases. The CDR3 loop is CSVAGQGPIEAFF. In nucleotides, the CDR3 is TGCAGCGTCGCCGGACAGGGCCCTATTGAAGCTTTCTTT.

The rearrangement joins TRBV28 to TRBJ2-5; D is uncertain. This CDR3 region has 13 residues. Germline V gene data show CDR1 as MDHEN and CDR2 as SYDVKM. V was pared by 3 bases and J by 3 bases, with 8 bases between. In DNA form, the CDR3 reads TGTGCCAGCAGTTTTGAGGTTGAAGAGACCCAGTACTTC. Amino acids: CASSFEVEETQYF.

The chain carries TRBV28 and TRBJ2-5, with D uncertain. The end of the DNA fits TRBJ2-7 better, so the J call may be wrong. This CDR3 has 12 amino acids. Germline CDR1 reads MDHEN; CDR2 reads SYDVKM. The CDR3 bases are TGTGCCAGTACACAAGACTCCTACGAGCAGTACTTC. This codes for CASTQDSYEQYF.

V usage is TRBV29-1 and J usage is TRBJ2-7; a weak D match, TRBD2 (7 bases). V was clipped by 4 bases and J by 4 bases, with 32 bases between them. This CDR3 region has 19 residues. Germline CDR1 reads SQVTM; CDR2 reads ANQGSEA. The CDR3 protein is CSVVGPGGLSRSRRYEQYF. The DNA of the CDR3 is TGCAGCGTTGTGGGCCCCGGGGGGCTTAGTAGGTCAAGAAGGTACGAGCAGTACTTC.

This clone has a handful of counts. This rearrangement joins TRBV4-3 to TRBJ2-3, with a possible D match to TRBD2 (5 bases). The germline CDR1 and CDR2 sequences are LGHNA and YSLEER. Trimming shortened V by 3 bases and J by 2 bases, and 9 bases separated the two germline ends. The CDR3 has 14 residues. The CDR3 bases are TGCGCCAGCAGCCATGCAGCGGACACAGATACGCAGTATTTT. Its protein product is CASSHAADTDTQYF.

The rearrangement links TRBV11-1 to TRBJ2-7; D is possibly TRBD1 (6 bases). V dropped 6 bases and J dropped 4 bases, with 19 bases sitting between them. Germline lookup yields CDR1 SGHAT and CDR2 FQDESV (reference sequence). The CDR3 is 15 residues long. CDR3 residues: CASRRGQFNGYEQYF. The CDR3 coding sequence is TGTGCCAGCAGACGAGGACAGTTTAACGGGTACGAGCAGTACTTC. Filled out from reference TRBV11-1 and TRBJ2-7, the complete variable domain reads EAEVAQSPRYKITEKSQAVAFWCDPISGHATLYWYRQILGQGPELLVQFQDESVVDDSQLPKDRFSAERLKGVDSTLKIQPAELGDSAMYLCASRRGQFNGYEQYFGPGTRLTVT.

V gene TRBV7-9 combines with J gene TRBJ2-5, with TRBD1 matching 7 bases. The J call may be mistaken, given a closer DNA end match to TRBJ2-7. Germline V lookup: CDR1 SEHNR, CDR2 FQNEAQ (reference sequence). The CDR3 length is 14 residues. The CDR3 region is CASSLGQESYEQYF. The CDR3 DNA follows: TGTGCCAGCAGCCTAGGACAGGAGAGCTACGAGCAGTACTTC.